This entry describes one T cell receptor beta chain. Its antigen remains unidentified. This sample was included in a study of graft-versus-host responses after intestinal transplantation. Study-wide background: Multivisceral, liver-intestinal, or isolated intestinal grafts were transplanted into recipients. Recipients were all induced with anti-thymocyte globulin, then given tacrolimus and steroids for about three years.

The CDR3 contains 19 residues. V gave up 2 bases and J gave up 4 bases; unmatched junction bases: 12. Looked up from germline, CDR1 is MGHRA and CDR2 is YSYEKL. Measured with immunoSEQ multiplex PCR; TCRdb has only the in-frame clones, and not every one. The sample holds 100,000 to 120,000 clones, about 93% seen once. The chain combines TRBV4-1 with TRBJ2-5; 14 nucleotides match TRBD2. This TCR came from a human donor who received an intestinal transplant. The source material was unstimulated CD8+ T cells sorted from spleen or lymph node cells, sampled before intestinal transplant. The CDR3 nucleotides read TGCGCCAGCAGCCAACCACCCGGGACTAGCGGGAGCCCAGGAGAGACCCAGTACTTC. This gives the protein CASSQPPGTSGSPGETQYF.